The TCR beta chain under discussion was sequenced for a study of T cells in Graves' hyperthyroidism and ophthalmopathy. Points from the study as a whole: In simple terms, a model built on 13 V-J features told ophthalmopathy apart from stable hyperthyroidism.

V lost 1 base to trimming and J lost 2 bases, with 15 bases between them. This CDR3 has 16 residues. Germline V gives CDR1 MNHEY, CDR2 SMNVEV (reference sequence). Amplification of TCR beta CDR3 regions used RNA as the template. First-round RT-PCR with HTBI primers amplified the TCR CDR3 region. TCRdb re-derived calls from the multiplex PCR reads in MiXCR, one entry per CDR3 protein. The data contain under 700,000 distinct CDR3 sequences, over 15% of them singletons. This clonotype was picked up a small number of times. As yet, its antigen is unknown. The source is a woman younger than 35 with Graves' hyperthyroidism. The sequenced material came from blood. This chain joins TRBV27 and TRBJ2-7; D not certain. Here the CDR3 DNA reads TGTGCCAGCAGTTTATATGCCACAGATCCCCCCTACGAGCAGTACTTC. This sequence encodes CASSLYATDPPYEQYF.